This TCR beta chain was documented in a study of T cell clones after liver transplantation (dated by TCRdb to the late 2010s). Describing the broader study: The samples were obtained from ITN030ST, a randomized trial that attempted immunosuppression withdrawal within 2 years after liver transplantation. Donor-reactive T cell clones were identified by TCRbeta sequencing following a pre-transplant mixed lymphocyte reaction and were subsequently tracked in post-transplant blood. Third party-reactive TCRbeta sequences were also identified from pre-transplant MLRs to serve as an antigen-independent comparator for donor-reactive sequences. Three of the eight recipients were HCV-positive; the others were transplanted for non-autoimmune, non-viral indications. The subjects received no induction therapy and were kept on standard immunosuppression until randomization at 12-24 months post-transplant. Tolerance was defined as complete immunosuppression withdrawal for at least one year with no rise in liver enzymes beyond twice the upper limit of normal. Blood samples were taken pre-transplant, pre-randomization before withdrawal, and post-randomization after full withdrawal or failed withdrawal. Of the 8 liver transplant recipients making up the studied cohort, 3 were classified as tolerant and 5 as non-tolerant.

Study-wide conclusions, independent of this receptor: A significant post-transplant decrease in circulating donor-reactive CD4 TCRbeta sequences was observed in 5 of 8 subjects, irrespective of tolerance or HCV status. Once repertoire turnover was taken into account, donor-reactive detection showed a significant reduction for CD4 in 7 of 8 subjects and for CD8 in 8 of 8. Donor-reactive sequences decreased more than third party-reactive sequences, which suggests partial antigen-specific deletion that was not related to withdrawal success. Because of small, heterogeneous patient numbers and non-standardized post-transplant time points, the conclusions were only preliminary. Because no allograft tissue specimens were available, donor-reactive T cells may have migrated into the graft instead of being deleted. In a couple of subjects, low numbers of available donor cells limited the measurable donor-reactive repertoire.

Frozen genomic DNA underwent high-throughput TCRbeta CDR3 sequencing by immunoSEQ, including PCR amplification, mapping, bias correction and internal controls. Per the original workflow: Only productive rearrangements were retained, and each unique TCRbeta sequence was defined by its CDR3 nucleotide sequence together with its V and J gene. Donor-reactive sequences required at least 5-fold expansion in CFSE-low cells versus unstimulated pre-transplant cells and at least 0.01% frequency. Minimum frequency thresholds were set for each subject on the basis of the unstimulated sample with the lowest template count, so that a detection power of at least 90% was ensured. Jensen-Shannon divergence between the top 1000 TCRbeta sequences post- versus pre-transplant served as the measure of repertoire turnover. Two-sided Fisher's exact tests were used to test for changes in how often donor-reactive sequences were detected. Drawn from immuneACCESS, this table holds only the in-frame rearrangements with V and J called that TCRdb kept. Clones are partly lost; checked studies trace under half to an unresolved V gene and leave the rest unexplained. The V and J calls and clone size come from that table; D and trimming were worked out from the DNA. Here the sample has 12,000 to 15,000 clones; approximately 82% occur a single time. The ten largest clones capture roughly 28% of the sample.

The germline ends are 12 bases apart after V is trimmed by 1 base and J by 0 bases. Looking up the germline V gene yields CDR1 SNHLY and CDR2 FYNNEI. The CDR3, from cysteine to phenylalanine, totals 16 residues. Here the CDR3 DNA is all that survives: 48 bases in frame from base 1. Concerning this clone itself: It lacks a known antigen. Within one base of it there is no much larger clone, and no base qualities were kept.

Unstimulated PBMCs, after thawing, were stained for CD3, CD4 and CD8 and then FACS-sorted into CD3+CD4+ and CD3+CD8+ populations. Randomization to immunosuppression withdrawal applied to every one of the 8 studied subjects. The Qiagen DNeasy Blood and Tissue Kit was used to isolate genomic DNA. The chain is made from TRBV2 and TRBJ1-1; the D gene assignment is ambiguous. This material consisted of CD8+ T cells from blood, taken around 44 months after liver transplant. The TCR originated in a human patient who received a liver transplant. Where a transplant has occurred, the graft donor may have supplied some of the T cells. CDR3 protein: CASSEGYDGMNTEAFF. The DNA is as follows: TGTGCCAGCAGTGAAGGATATGACGGAATGAACACTGAAGCTTTCTTT.